Below, 30 T cell receptor beta chains from the same sample are listed, as sequenced in a study of tumor and adjacent non-tumor tissue in lung cancer. The library came from three nested PCR rounds adapted from ARM-PCR protocols. One entry per CDR3 protein, called by TCRdb with MiXCR from the multiplex PCR reads. The repertoire holds about 200,000 distinct CDR3 sequences, with around 70% as singletons. The template was RNA from unsorted bulk tissue. Sequenced: lung tumor tissue. The receptors originated from a man in his sixties with non-small cell lung cancer.

This chain connects TRBV11-2 to TRBJ2-1; unclear D gene. CDR1 and CDR2 (germline): SGHAT, FQNNGV. Trimming removed 6 bases from V and 0 bases from J, with 15 bases in between. CDR3 length: 16 amino acids. This chain's CDR3 is CASRGIDRISYNEQFF. The CDR3 bases are TGTGCCAGCAGAGGGATCGACCGTATCTCCTACAATGAGCAGTTCTTC.

Concerning this clonotype itself: One end of the junction is discordant with germline, which a read error may explain. The chain uses TRBV11-2 and TRBJ2-6, with D tentatively TRBD1 or TRBD2 (5 bases each). Germline lookup yields CDR1 SGHAT and CDR2 FQNNGV. The CDR3 spans 14 residues. CDR3 sequence (DNA): TGTGTCAGCAATCCTATCTCCGGGGCCAACGCCCTGACTTTC. It translates to CVSNPISGANALTF.

The chain carries TRBV6-6 and TRBJ2-1; TRBD2 matches 8 bases. CDR1 and CDR2 (germline): MNHNY, SVGAGI (reference sequence). V was clipped by 0 bases and J by 4 bases; unmatched bases: 2. CDR3 length: 15 amino acids. The CDR3 nucleotides read TGTGCCAGCAGTTACTCCGGGGGGGATTACAATGAGCAGTTCTTC. Encoded protein: CASSYSGGDYNEQFF.

This clonotype is a singleton in its sample. The chain employs TRBV20-1 and TRBJ2-7; 8 positions match TRBD2. CDR1 is DFQATT and CDR2 is SNEGSKA in the germline V gene (reference sequence). There are 14 residues in the CDR3. The CDR3 here is CTARTNGRAYEQYF. Here the CDR3 DNA reads TGCACTGCCAGGACTAACGGGAGGGCTTACGAGCAGTACTTC.

For this clonotype: This sequence may be a read error, since a much larger clone differs from it by one base. The chain employs TRBV20-1 and TRBJ2-3, with 7 bases fitting TRBD2. The length of the CDR3 is 16 residues. Germline V lookup: CDR1 DFQATT, CDR2 SNEGSKA (reference sequence). Trimming removed 1 base from V and 5 bases from J; junction bases left unmatched: 12. The DNA of the CDR3 is TGCAGTGCTAGAGCTCCCAGCGGGACGCGAAAAGATACGCAGTATTTT. Its protein product is CSARAPSGTRKDTQYF.

About this clonotype: The CDR3 does not close with the conserved phenylalanine or tryptophan, likely indicating a read error. The V gene is TRBV11-1, the J gene TRBJ2-2; maybe TRBD2 (5 bases). Per the germline V gene, CDR1 is SGHAT and CDR2 is FQDESV (reference sequence). The CDR3 extends over 15 amino acids. The DNA of the CDR3 is TGTCCCAGCAGCTTTGACGGTAGGAACACCGGGGAACTGTTTGTT. Translation: CPSSFDGRNTGELFV.

The gene calls are TRBV5-6 and TRBJ1-1, with 8 bases identical to TRBD1. There are 14 residues in the CDR3. The germline V gene encodes CDR1 SGHDT and CDR2 YYEEEE. Trimming cost V 4 bases and J 5 bases; bases outside gene matches: 7. The DNA for the CDR3 is TGTGCCAGCAGCCATAGGACAGGGCGGACTGAAGCTTTCTTT. Translation: CASSHRTGRTEAFF.

This clonotype was detected only a few times. The chain links TRBV6-1 to TRBJ2-5; TRBD2 is a possible D gene (6 bases). Trimming left V 1 base short and J 2 bases short, with 11 bases between. This CDR3 region has 15 residues. CDR1 and CDR2 (germline): MNHNS, SASEGT. The CDR3 coding sequence is TGTGCCAGCAGTGAAGTTGGCGGGGAGCAAGAGACCCAGTACTTC. Protein product: CASSEVGGEQETQYF.

As concerns this clonotype: A single base separates this from a much larger clone, so it may be a read error. This chain links TRBV29-1 with TRBJ2-5; no definite D call. Germline assignment: CDR1 SQVTM and CDR2 ANQGSEA. There are 9 residues in the CDR3. V shed 8 bases and J shed 4 bases, with 5 bases lying between them. The CDR3 DNA follows: TGCAGCAGAGTAGAGACCCAGTACTTC. Protein sequence: CSRVETQYF.

This clonotype was seen just once. Since the CDR3 does not end with the conserved phenylalanine or tryptophan, this likely comes from a read error. The chain's CDR3 is CASSPEAGGYNEQFI. DNA of the CDR3: TGTGCCAGCAGCCCCGAGGCGGGGGGGTACAATGAGCAGTTCATC. V usage is TRBV11-3 and J usage is TRBJ2-1; 9 bases agree with TRBD2. The CDR3 spans 15 residues. CDR1 and CDR2 (germline): SGHNT, YENEEA. Unmatched junction bases numbered 6, after V lost 5 bases and J lost 4 bases.

The V call is TRBV11-2, the J call TRBJ1-6, with TRBD1 identical over 8 bases. The length of the CDR3 is 17 residues. J lost 14 bases, V lost 1 base, and 16 bases had no gene match. Germline V gene sequence: CDR1 SGHAT, CDR2 FQNNGV. DNA of the CDR3: TGTGCCAGCAGCTTAGGCCCCCGTGACAGGGGAGGATCATCCCTCCACTTT. Residues: CASSLGPRDRGGSSLHF. The entire variable domain, with the rest obtained from reference TRBV11-2 and TRBJ1-6, is as follows: EAGVAQSPRYKIIEKRQSVAFWCNPISGHATLYWYQQILGQGPKLLIQFQNNGVVDDSQLPKDRFSAERLKGVDSTLKIQPAKLEDSAVYLCASSLGPRDRGGSSLHFGNGTRLTVT.

Points on this clonotype: Mismatch with germline at one junction end may stem from a read error. The chain recombines TRBV20-1 with TRBJ2-1, with 7 bases identical to TRBD2. This CDR3 is built from 13 residues. Germline V gives CDR1 DFQATT, CDR2 SNEGSKA (reference sequence). CDR3: CSTFSGRYSEQFF. In nucleotides, the CDR3 is TGCAGTACATTTAGCGGGCGCTACAGTGAGCAGTTCTTC.

The rearrangement links TRBV5-4 to TRBJ2-2; 11 bases are shared with TRBD1. CDR3 length equals 17 residues. After removal of 0 bases from V and 0 bases from J, the junction contained 1 base not matched to a gene. CDR1 is SGHNT and CDR2 is YYREEE in the germline V gene (reference sequence). As DNA, the CDR3 is TGTGCCAGCAGCTTGGGGACAGGGGGCGCGAACACCGGGGAGCTGTTTTTT. Its protein is CASSLGTGGANTGELFF.

A word on this clonotype: The CDR3 end shows no conserved phenylalanine or tryptophan, and so a read error is likely. The J gene is TRBJ2-2, the V gene TRBV6-6, with D maybe TRBD2 (6 bases). Germline CDR1 MNHNY, CDR2 SVGAGI (reference sequence). The CDR3 is made up of 15 amino acids. The V end was cut by 8 bases, the J end by 1 base, with 14 bases between. Here the CDR3 DNA reads TGTGCCAGCCGTCACCCCGGGGGGAACACCGGGGAGCTGTTTCTT. The encoded protein is CASRHPGGNTGELFL.

This sequence joins TRBV20-1 and TRBJ2-1; no clear D gene. In germline, CDR1 is DFQATT, CDR2 SNEGSKA (reference sequence). V was pared by 0 bases and J by 5 bases, with 11 bases between. CDR3 size: 14 residues. The CDR3 spells CSARESSNHNEQFF. As DNA, the CDR3 is TGCAGTGCTAGAGAGAGTAGCAACCACAATGAGCAGTTCTTC.

A few counts support this clonotype. Possible read error: a much larger clone is one base away. This chain connects TRBV4-2 to TRBJ1-6, with D tentatively TRBD1 (5 bases). Germline values: CDR1 LGHNA, CDR2 YNFKEQ. Trimming cost V 5 bases and J 10 bases, with 18 bases left between them. The CDR3 is 15 residues long. The CDR3 DNA sequence: TGTGCCAGCAGCAGAGCCACGGGGGAAGGATCACCCCTCCACTTT. It translates to CASSRATGEGSPLHF.

Comment on this clonotype: One base away lies a much larger clone, so this may be a sequencing read error. This chain links TRBV20-1 with TRBJ1-4; D unclear. V dropped 0 bases and J dropped 5 bases, with 10 bases sitting between them. This CDR3 is 14 amino acids long. Germline CDR1 reads DFQATT; CDR2 reads SNEGSKA (reference sequence). CDR3 in amino acids: CSARDGCLNEKLFF. CDR3 sequence (DNA): TGCAGTGCTAGAGATGGCTGCTTGAATGAAAAACTGTTTTTT.

The V and J genes are TRBV11-2 and TRBJ2-1; D is possibly TRBD1 (5 bases). CDR3 length equals 16 residues. Trimming stripped 6 bases from V and 1 base from J, with 16 bases between. CDR1 SGHAT and CDR2 FQNNGV come from the germline V gene. As DNA, the CDR3 is TGTGCCAGCAGTCCTGGGGCTGTGAGTTCCTACAATGAGCAGTTCTTC. It codes for CASSPGAVSSYNEQFF.

At least ten counts were recorded for this clonotype. The chain combines TRBV20-1 with TRBJ2-1, with 11 bases identical to TRBD2. Trimming at V came to 6 bases and at J to 12 bases, leaving 13 bases not matched to a gene. This CDR3 has 14 residues. Germline V gene lookup returns CDR1 DFQATT and CDR2 SNEGSKA (reference sequence). The CDR3 loop reads CSAIPGLAEGGQFF. The CDR3 coding sequence is TGCAGTGCAATACCGGGACTAGCGGAAGGAGGGCAGTTCTTC.

Points on this clonotype: This clone may be a read error of a much larger clone one base away. This CDR3 reads CASNYRSGSVDYEQYF. The CDR3 DNA sequence: TGTGCCAGCAATTACAGGTCTGGGTCTGTGGATTACGAGCAGTACTTC. This chain uses TRBV6-2 or TRBV6-3 with TRBJ2-7; D possibly corresponds to TRBD1 (5 bases). CDR1 and CDR2 (germline): MNHEY, SVGEGT. The CDR3 has 16 amino acids.

A remark on this clonotype: At one of its ends the junction is not consistent with the germline gene, which may arise from a read error. The chain uses TRBV20-1 and TRBJ2-1; 14 bases are shared with TRBD2. Germline values: CDR1 DFQATT, CDR2 SNEGSKA (reference sequence). The CDR3 totals 16 residues. CDR3 protein: CSAGTSGSSPYYEQFF. CDR3 DNA: TGCAGTGCGGGGACTAGCGGGAGCAGCCCCTACTATGAGCAGTTCTTC.

As concerns this clonotype: Sequence at one end of the junction differs from germline and may be a read error. This chain uses TRBV6-6 with TRBJ1-5, with a possible D match to TRBD1 (5 bases). CDR1 and CDR2 from the germline V gene are MNHNY and SVGAGI (reference sequence). The CDR3 length is 15 residues. In nucleotides, the CDR3 is TGTGCCAGCAGTTACCACCAGGGAGGCAATAAGCCCCAGCATTTT. It encodes CASSYHQGGNKPQHF.

Concerning this clonotype: At one boundary the junction diverges from the germline segment, which might be a read error. This chain connects TRBV20-1 to TRBJ2-7; D may be TRBD2 (7 bases). The germline CDR1 and CDR2 sequences are DFQATT and SNEGSKA (reference sequence). The CDR3 length is 17 residues. The CDR3 protein is CNARPTGGRTLGYEQYF. For the CDR3, the DNA is TGCAATGCTAGACCCACGGGGGGCAGGACGTTAGGTTACGAGCAGTACTTC.

The chain is built from TRBV28 and TRBJ1-2; TRBD1 might be the D (5 bases). CDR1 and CDR2 (germline): MDHEN, SYDVKM. V was trimmed by 2 bases and J by 4 bases, leaving 11 bases between them. The CDR3 is 14 amino acids. CDR3 amino acids: CASSLAGSGYGYTF. CDR3 sequence (DNA): TGTGCCAGCAGTTTAGCAGGGAGCGGCTATGGCTACACCTTC.

This clonotype was recorded once. This sequence joins TRBV11-3 and TRBJ2-1; a weak D match, TRBD2 (5 bases). CDR1 and CDR2 from the germline V gene are SGHNT and YENEEA. This CDR3 has 15 residues. Trimming took 1 base from V and 10 from J, leaving 17 bases between them. The CDR3 loop is CASSLGASGGVEQFF. Written as DNA, the CDR3 is TGTGCCAGCAGCTTAGGAGCTAGTGGAGGAGTGGAGCAGTTCTTC.

A note on this clonotype: This may come from a read error, since a much larger clone is one base off. The genes are TRBV11-1 and TRBJ2-7; 7 bases fit TRBD1. The CDR3 contains 14 residues. Germline CDR1 is SGHAT and CDR2 is FQDESV (reference sequence). J was trimmed by 6 bases and V by 5 bases; bases with no gene match: 10. CDR3 coding DNA: TGTGCCAGCAGCGACCGGGACAGTAGTCTCGAGCAGTACTTC. This translates into CASSDRDSSLEQYF.

Of note for this clonotype: One end of the junction does not line up with germline, which may come from a read error. V usage is TRBV11-2 and J usage is TRBJ1-2; TRBD1 might be the D (5 bases). The CDR3 is made up of 15 amino acids. The germline V gene has CDR1 SGHAT and CDR2 FQNNGV. DNA for the CDR3: TGTGCCAGCAGTTTAGAGCAGGGCGGTGACTATGGCTACACCTTC. Residues: CASSLEQGGDYGYTF.

Points on this clonotype: Lacking the conserved final phenylalanine or tryptophan, this CDR3 likely reflects a read error. This chain connects TRBV29-1 to TRBJ2-1; 7 positions agree with TRBD2. The CDR3 length is 16 residues. Germline V gene data show CDR1 as SQVTM and CDR2 as ANQGSEA. V trimming: 5 bases; J trimming: 1 base; junction bases outside the gene matches: 11. The CDR3 loop reads CSVPQTSLSSYNEQFS. Written as DNA, the CDR3 is TGCAGCGTTCCTCAGACTAGCTTGAGTTCCTACAATGAGCAGTTCTCC.

This clonotype was found a few times. A much larger clone lies one base from this, so it may be a read error. The gene calls are TRBV20-1 and TRBJ2-7, with unresolved D. Germline values: CDR1 DFQATT, CDR2 SNEGSKA (reference sequence). The CDR3 spans 12 residues. Trimming removed 3 bases at V and 2 bases at J, with 8 bases between. This CDR3 reads CSARNNTYEQYF. In DNA form, the CDR3 reads TGCAGTGCTAGGAACAATACCTACGAGCAGTACTTC.

The gene calls are TRBV12-3 or TRBV12-4 and TRBJ1-3, with TRBD1 identical over 9 bases. J was trimmed by 2 bases and V by 6 bases; bases with no gene match: 5. This CDR3 region has 15 residues. In DNA, the CDR3 is TGTGCCAGCAGGCTACAGGGGGCGCCTGGAAACACCATATATTTT. It is translated as CASRLQGAPGNTIYF.